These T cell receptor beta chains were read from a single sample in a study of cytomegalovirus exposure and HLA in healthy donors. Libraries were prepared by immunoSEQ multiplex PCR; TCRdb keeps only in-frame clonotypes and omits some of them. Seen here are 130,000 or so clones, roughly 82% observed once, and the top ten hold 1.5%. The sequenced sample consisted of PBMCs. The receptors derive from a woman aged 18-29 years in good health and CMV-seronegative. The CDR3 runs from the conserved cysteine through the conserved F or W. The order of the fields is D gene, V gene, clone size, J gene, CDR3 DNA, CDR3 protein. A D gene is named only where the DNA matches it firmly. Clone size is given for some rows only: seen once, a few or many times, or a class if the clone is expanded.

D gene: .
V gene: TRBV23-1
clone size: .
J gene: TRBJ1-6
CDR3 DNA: TGCGCCAGCAGTCAATGGACATGTTGTCAGGGCCGATCACCCCTCCACTTT
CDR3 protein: CASSQWTCCQGRSPLHF

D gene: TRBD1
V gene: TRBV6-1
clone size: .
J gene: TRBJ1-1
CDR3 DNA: TGTGCCAGCAGTGCCGGGACAGTTTCGAACACTGAAGCTTTCTTT
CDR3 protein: CASSAGTVSNTEAFF

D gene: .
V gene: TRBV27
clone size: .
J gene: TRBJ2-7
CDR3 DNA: TGTGCCAGCAGTCTAGGGGGCGAGCAGTACTTC
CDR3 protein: CASSLGGEQYF

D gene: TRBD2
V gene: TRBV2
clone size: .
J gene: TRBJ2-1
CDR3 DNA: TGTGCCTCTCAGGGGGGACTAGCGGGAGTCCAGGAGCAGTTCTTC
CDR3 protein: CASQGGLAGVQEQFF

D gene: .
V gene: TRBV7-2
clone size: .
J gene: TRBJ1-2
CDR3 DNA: TGTGCCAGCAGCTTAAGGGGTGGCTACACCTTC
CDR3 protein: CASSLRGGYTF

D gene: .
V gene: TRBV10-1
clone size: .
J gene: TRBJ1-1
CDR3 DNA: TGCGCCAGCAGTGAGTCGAAACGGGGAGACACTGAAGCTTTCTTT
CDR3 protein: CASSESKRGDTEAFF

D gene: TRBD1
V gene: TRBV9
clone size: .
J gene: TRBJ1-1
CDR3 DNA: TGTGCCAGCTCCCTAGACAGGGGGCCTAACACTGAAGCTTTCTTT
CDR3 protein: CASSLDRGPNTEAFF

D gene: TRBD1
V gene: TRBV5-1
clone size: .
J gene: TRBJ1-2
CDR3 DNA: TGCGCCAGCAGCTTGGATCCGGACAGGGGTGTCTATGGCTACACCTTC
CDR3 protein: CASSLDPDRGVYGYTF

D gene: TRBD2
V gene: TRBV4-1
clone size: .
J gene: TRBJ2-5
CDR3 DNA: TGCGCCAGCAGCCGGCAAGGTGTTAGGCTAGCGGAAAATCAAGAGACCCAGTACTTC
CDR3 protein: CASSRQGVRLAENQETQYF

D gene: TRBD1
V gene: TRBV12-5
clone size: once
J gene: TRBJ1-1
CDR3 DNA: TGTGCTAGTGGTCCATGGACAGGGTTGAACACTGAAGCTTTCTTT
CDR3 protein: CASGPWTGLNTEAFF

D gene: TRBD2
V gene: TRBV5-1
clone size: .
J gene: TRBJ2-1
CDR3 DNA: TGCGCCAGCAGCCGGGGAATAGCGGGAGCCCCCTACAATGAGCAGTTCTTC
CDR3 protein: CASSRGIAGAPYNEQFF

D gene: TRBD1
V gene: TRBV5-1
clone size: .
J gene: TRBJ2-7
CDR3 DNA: TGCGCCAGCAGCTGGACAGGGTCGGGGTCCTACGAGCAGTACTTC
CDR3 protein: CASSWTGSGSYEQYF

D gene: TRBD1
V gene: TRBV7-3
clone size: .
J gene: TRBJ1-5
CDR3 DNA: TGTGCCAGCAGCTTACAGGGGGGCGGTCAGCCCCAGCATTTT
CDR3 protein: CASSLQGGGQPQHF

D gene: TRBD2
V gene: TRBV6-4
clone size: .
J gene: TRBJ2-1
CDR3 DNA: TGTGCCAGCAGCCGCGGGGGGTCAAACAATGAGCAGTTCTTC
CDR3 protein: CASSRGGSNNEQFF

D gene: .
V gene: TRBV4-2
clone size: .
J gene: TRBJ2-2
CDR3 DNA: TGTGCCAGCAGCCCCAGGGGTAGGCTGGAGGCCGGGGAGCTGTTTTTT
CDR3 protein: CASSPRGRLEAGELFF

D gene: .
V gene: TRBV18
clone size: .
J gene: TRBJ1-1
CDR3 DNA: TGTGCCAGCTCACCTGGCAACACTGAAGCTTTCTTT
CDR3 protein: CASSPGNTEAFF

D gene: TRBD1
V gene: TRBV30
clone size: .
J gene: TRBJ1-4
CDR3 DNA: TGTGCCTGGAGTGCCCCGACAGGGGCTAATGAAAAACTGTTTTTT
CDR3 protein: CAWSAPTGANEKLFF

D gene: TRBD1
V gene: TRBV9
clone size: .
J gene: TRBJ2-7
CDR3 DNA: TGTGCCAGCAGCGTAGGACAGGGGTTCAACGAGCAGTACTTC
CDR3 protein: CASSVGQGFNEQYF

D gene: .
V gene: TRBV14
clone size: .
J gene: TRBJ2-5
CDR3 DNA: TGTGCCAGCAGCCAGGTATCCAGAGAGACCCAGTACTTC
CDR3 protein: CASSQVSRETQYF

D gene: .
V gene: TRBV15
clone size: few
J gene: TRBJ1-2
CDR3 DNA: TGTGCCACCAGCAGCCAGCAGGGTATCAAAGGCTACACCTTC
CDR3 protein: CATSSQQGIKGYTF

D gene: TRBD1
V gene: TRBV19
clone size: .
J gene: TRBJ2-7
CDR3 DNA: TGTGCCAGTAGTTCGGGACAGGGGAACGAGCAGTACTTC
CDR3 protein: CASSSGQGNEQYF

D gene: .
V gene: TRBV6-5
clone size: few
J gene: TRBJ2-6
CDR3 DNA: TGTGCCAGCACCACAGGCTCTGGGGCCAACGTCCTGACTTTC
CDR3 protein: CASTTGSGANVLTF